A selection of T cell receptor beta chains follows, all from one sample in a study of identical twins. TCRdb re-called the 5' RACE reads with MiXCR, one entry per CDR3 protein. The table lists about 690,000 distinct CDR3 sequences, approximately 6% of them singletons. The sequencing input was naive T cells sorted from blood. These receptor sequences come from a man aged 18 to 29 in good health. CDR3s include the opening cysteine and the closing phenylalanine or tryptophan. A D gene is named only where the DNA matches it firmly. Some rows mark clone size as missing; the rest say once, few, many or name a class of expanded clone.

TGTGCCAGCAGCTTGGTCGGGACAGGGCTTTCGAACACTGAAGCTTTCTTT,CASSLVGTGLSNTEAFF,NA,TRBJ1-1,TRBV7-6,TRBD1
TGTGCCAGCAGTTTCCGGGACAGGATGTTTTACGAGCAGTACTTC,CASSFRDRMFYEQYF,NA,TRBJ2-7,TRBV28,TRBD1
TGCGCCAGCAGCTTGGCTGCGTCTAGCGGGAGCAATGAGCAGTTCTTC,CASSLAASSGSNEQFF,many,TRBJ2-1,TRBV5-1,TRBD2
TGTGCCAGCAGCCGAGGGCTCGGAAAAGATACGCAGTATTTT,CASSRGLGKDTQYF,few,TRBJ2-3,TRBV4-2,NA
TGCAGCGTTGAAACGGGAGGGCGTGCTGAAGCTTTCTTT,CSVETGGRAEAFF,many,TRBJ1-1,TRBV29-1,NA
TGCGCCAGCAGCTTGGCGGACCCGCGCACAGATACGCAGTATTTT,CASSLADPRTDTQYF,many,TRBJ2-3,TRBV5-1,NA
TGCGCCAGCAGCTTAGAGAGCTCCTACAATGAGCAGTTCTTC,CASSLESSYNEQFF,many,TRBJ2-1,TRBV5-1,NA
TGTGCCAGCAGTCATATGATAGGGAAGGAGTTCTTC,CASSHMIGKEFF,few,TRBJ2-1,TRBV11-2,NA
TGCAGCGTTGCTGGACTAGCGAAGAGCATTCAGTACTTC,CSVAGLAKSIQYF,many,TRBJ2-4,TRBV29-1,TRBD2
TGTGCCAGCAGGGGACAGGGTAGGCTCTATGGCTACACCTTC,CASRGQGRLYGYTF,NA,TRBJ1-2,TRBV28,TRBD1
TGCGCCAGCAGCCCCGGGCGAGGACCCAACCCCTATGGCTACACCTTC,CASSPGRGPNPYGYTF,NA,TRBJ1-2,TRBV4-1,NA
TGTGCCAGCAGTGAAGCGGGGGCAGGGCTGATTTCGGGTAATGAGCAGTTCTTC,CASSEAGAGLISGNEQFF,NA,TRBJ2-1,TRBV6-1,NA
TGCGCCAGCAGCTGGGACAGCCTAAACGAGCAGTTCTTC,CASSWDSLNEQFF,NA,TRBJ2-1,TRBV5-1,TRBD1
TGTGCCAGCAGCCAAGAGTGGACAGGCCTATCCGGGGAGCTGTTTTTT,CASSQEWTGLSGELFF,many,TRBJ2-2,TRBV4-2,TRBD1
TGTGCCAGCAGCTTAGATAGCTTGAGCTCGCAGTATTTT,CASSLDSLSSQYF,NA,TRBJ2-3,TRBV7-7,NA
TGTGCCAGCAGCCCGGGACAGGGGTTAGAGGAGCAGTACTTC,CASSPGQGLEEQYF,many,TRBJ2-7,TRBV9,TRBD1
TGTGCCAGCAGCTTCTTTGGGACTAGCGGGAACAATGAGCAGTTCTTC,CASSFFGTSGNNEQFF,NA,TRBJ2-1,TRBV7-9,TRBD2
TGCGCCAGCAGCCCATACGGGACAGGGCACACCGGGGAGCTGTTTTTT,CASSPYGTGHTGELFF,many,TRBJ2-2,TRBV4-1,TRBD1
TGTGCCAGCAGCCACTTGGGACTAGCGGGGACCAAAGACAATGAGCAGTTCTTC,CASSHLGLAGTKDNEQFF,many,TRBJ2-1,TRBV3-1,TRBD2
TGCGCCAGCAGCGGAAGACCGGGTCAGCCCCAGCATTTT,CASSGRPGQPQHF,many,TRBJ1-5,TRBV5-1,NA
TGTGCCAGCAGTTCGCCTGGGGGTCTGAACACTGAAGCTTTCTTT,CASSSPGGLNTEAFF,many,TRBJ1-1,TRBV12-3/TRBV12-4,NA
TGCGCCAGCAGCTTGGATCACAACGGAGAGACCCAGTACTTC,CASSLDHNGETQYF,NA,TRBJ2-5,TRBV5-1,NA
TGTGCCAGCAGCTCACAGGTTGATCCAACTAATGAAAAACTGTTTTTT,CASSSQVDPTNEKLFF,many,TRBJ1-4,TRBV7-9,NA
TGTGCCAGCAGTTCCGTGGACAATGAGCAGTTCTTC,CASSSVDNEQFF,few,TRBJ2-1,TRBV12-3/TRBV12-4,NA
TGCGCCAGCAGCCCCTTAACCGGGACAGGGCCCACCGGGGAGCTGTTTTTT,CASSPLTGTGPTGELFF,few,TRBJ2-2,TRBV4-3,TRBD1
TGTGCCAGCAGCCAAGTACTAGCGGGAGGAGCAAAAGAGACCCAGTACTTC,CASSQVLAGGAKETQYF,NA,TRBJ2-5,TRBV27,TRBD2
TGCAGCGTTGCGGGGAGCGGTGATACGCAGTATTTT,CSVAGSGDTQYF,many,TRBJ2-3,TRBV29-1,NA
TGTGCCAGCAGTGAGTGGAGGGGGGACACTGAAGCTTTCTTT,CASSEWRGDTEAFF,many,TRBJ1-1,TRBV25-1,NA
TGTGCCAGCAGCCAAGTGGTGGCCCGAGGGCCATACAATGAGCAGTTCTTC,CASSQVVARGPYNEQFF,NA,TRBJ2-1,TRBV3-1,NA
TGCGCCAGCAGCCAAGATCACGGGAGCTCCTACGAGCAGTACTTC,CASSQDHGSSYEQYF,NA,TRBJ2-7,TRBV4-3,NA
TGTGCCAGCAGTGAGAAGGGAAACAAACTGTTTTTT,CASSEKGNKLFF,many,TRBJ1-4,TRBV12-3/TRBV12-4,NA
TGTGCCAGCAGAAGTACGTGGCAGGGAGGCGAGACCCAGTACTTC,CASRSTWQGGETQYF,few,TRBJ2-5,TRBV7-9,NA
TGCGCCAGCAGCCTACTTGGACAGGGTAATCCCAACTATGGCTACACCTTC,CASSLLGQGNPNYGYTF,few,TRBJ1-2,TRBV5-1,TRBD1
TGTGCCAGCAGTTTAGAAGTTGGGGGGACGCCCCTCCACTTT,CASSLEVGGTPLHF,NA,TRBJ1-6,TRBV12-3/TRBV12-4,NA
TGTGCCAGCAGCTCTTCAGGGGCCTGGGGCGAGCAGTACTTC,CASSSSGAWGEQYF,many,TRBJ2-7,TRBV5-6,NA
TGTGCCAGCAGCCAAGGGTCAGGGTCATTCTTT,CASSQGSGSFF,few,TRBJ1-1,TRBV3-1,NA
TGCAGCATCGGGGGGGAAGCCAAAAACATTCAGTACTTC,CSIGGEAKNIQYF,many,TRBJ2-4,TRBV29-1,TRBD2
TGTGCCAGCAGCTTATACCCACCCGATCTAGCGGGAGGCAATGAGCAGTTCTTC,CASSLYPPDLAGGNEQFF,many,TRBJ2-1,TRBV11-2,TRBD2
TGTGCCAGCAGCTTAGGGGCAGGGTTGATGAACACTGAAGCTTTCTTT,CASSLGAGLMNTEAFF,many,TRBJ1-1,TRBV7-2,NA
TGTGCCAGCAGCCCCGGACTCCACAATGAGCAGTTCTTC,CASSPGLHNEQFF,many,TRBJ2-1,TRBV11-2,NA
TGTGCCAGCAGTTCTTTCGAGGCAGGGGTCCTTCATGAGACCCAGTACTTC,CASSSFEAGVLHETQYF,few,TRBJ2-5,TRBV27,NA
TGTGCCAGCAGTTACTCGTCAGGGACCTCGAATCAGTACTTC,CASSYSSGTSNQYF,few,TRBJ2-4,TRBV6-5,NA
TGTGCCAGCAGTTACACCGGGACATTCCAGCATTTT,CASSYTGTFQHF,NA,TRBJ1-5,TRBV25-1,NA
TGTGCCAGCCAGGCGTCCGCCTACTACGAGCAGTACTTC,CASQASAYYEQYF,many,TRBJ2-7,TRBV12-3/TRBV12-4,NA
TGTGCCAGCTCCCCACTGGGTGACAGCTCTGAAGCTTTCTTT,CASSPLGDSSEAFF,NA,TRBJ1-1,TRBV18,NA
TGTGCCAGCAGTTTAATGACGAACACTGAAGCTTTCTTT,CASSLMTNTEAFF,many,TRBJ1-1,TRBV12-3/TRBV12-4,NA
TGCGCCAGCAGCGGAACACTAGCGGGGGGAAACAATGAGCAGTTCTTC,CASSGTLAGGNNEQFF,many,TRBJ2-1,TRBV5-1,TRBD2
TGTGCCAGCAGTTTCGGTGAGAGTCTAAGTTACAATGAGCAGTTCTTC,CASSFGESLSYNEQFF,NA,TRBJ2-1,TRBV12-3/TRBV12-4,NA
TGTGCCACCAGCCGGACAGGGTCTGGGGCCAACGTCCTGACTTTC,CATSRTGSGANVLTF,many,TRBJ2-6,TRBV15,TRBD1
TGTGCCAGCAGCCCCCCCGGACAGTTCACAGATACGCAGTATTTT,CASSPPGQFTDTQYF,many,TRBJ2-3,TRBV6-2/TRBV6-3,NA